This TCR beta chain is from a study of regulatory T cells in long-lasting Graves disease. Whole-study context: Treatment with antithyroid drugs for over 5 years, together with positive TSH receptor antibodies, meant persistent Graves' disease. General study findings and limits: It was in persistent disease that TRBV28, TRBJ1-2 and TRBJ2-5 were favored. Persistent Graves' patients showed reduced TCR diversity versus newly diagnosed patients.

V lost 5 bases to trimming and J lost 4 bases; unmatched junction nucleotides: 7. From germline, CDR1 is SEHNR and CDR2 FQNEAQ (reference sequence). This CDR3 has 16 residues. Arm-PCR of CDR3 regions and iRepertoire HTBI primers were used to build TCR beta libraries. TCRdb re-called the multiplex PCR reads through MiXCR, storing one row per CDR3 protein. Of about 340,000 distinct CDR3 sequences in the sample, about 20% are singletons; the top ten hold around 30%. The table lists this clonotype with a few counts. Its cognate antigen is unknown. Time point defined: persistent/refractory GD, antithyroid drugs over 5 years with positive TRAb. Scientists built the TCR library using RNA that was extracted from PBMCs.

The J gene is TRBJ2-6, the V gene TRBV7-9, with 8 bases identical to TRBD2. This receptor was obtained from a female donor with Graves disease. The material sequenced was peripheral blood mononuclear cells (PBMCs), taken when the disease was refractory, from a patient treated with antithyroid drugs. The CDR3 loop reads CASSTRGGTGANVLTF. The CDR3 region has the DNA TGTGCCAGCAGCACGCGCGGGGGGACGGGGGCCAACGTCCTGACTTTC.